This is a list of T cell receptor beta chains from one sample in a study of blood T cell repertoires in COVID-19. Sequenced by immunoSEQ multiplex PCR; TCRdb stores in-frame clones only, minus some. The sample gives 150,000 or so clones, about 92% of which show up once; around 2% is in the top ten. The sample consisted of peripheral blood. All receptors come from a woman in her sixties with COVID-19, enrolled during active disease. Both conserved end residues are part of each CDR3. A D gene is named only where the DNA matches it firmly. The size of a clone is reported for some rows only, either as once, few or many, or as a class for expanded clones.

>NA|12|NA|TRBJ2-5|TRBV5-1
TGCGCCAGCAGTCGGGATAGGGAGACCCAGTACTTC
CASSRDRETQYF
>TRBD1|15|NA|TRBJ1-2|TRBV2
TGTGCCAGCAGGACCGGACAGGGGGCAGACTATGGCTACACCTTC
CASRTGQGADYGYTF
>TRBD2|16|NA|TRBJ2-2|TRBV11-3
TGTGCCAGCTCTACGGGAGGACTAGCGTCTTCCGGGGAGCTGTTTTTT
CASSTGGLASSGELFF
>NA|21|NA|TRBJ1-6|TRBV4-1
TGCGCCAGCAGCCAAGATCCTGGTCGTAAGACAGGTCCTCGGAATAATTCACCCCTCCACTTT
CASSQDPGRKTGPRNNSPLHF
>TRBD1|13|NA|TRBJ1-1|TRBV12-3/TRBV12-4
TGTGCCAGCAAACGGACAGGGGGCTTTGAAGCTTTCTTT
CASKRTGGFEAFF
>TRBD1|14|NA|TRBJ1-2|TRBV19
TGTGCCAGTAGTATTGGACAGGGGGCCGGTGGCTACACCTTC
CASSIGQGAGGYTF
>TRBD2|14|NA|TRBJ2-1|TRBV11-3
TGTGCCAGCAGCTCCAGGACTAGCGGGGAGGGTTTGTTCTTC
CASSSRTSGEGLFF
>NA|12|NA|TRBJ1-5|TRBV27
TGTGCCAGCAGTCCCAACAGTCAGCCCCAGCATTTT
CASSPNSQPQHF
>TRBD1|14|NA|TRBJ1-1|TRBV5-1
TGCGCCAGCAGCACATCGACAGGGGTGACTGAAGCTTTCTTT
CASSTSTGVTEAFF
>NA|16|once|TRBJ1-2|TRBV7-8
TGTGCCAGCAGCATCACCCTCGACAGGACCCTCTATGGCTACACCTTC
CASSITLDRTLYGYTF
>TRBD1|15|NA|TRBJ2-2|TRBV5-1
TGCGCCAGCAGCGCAGACAGGGGCGACACCGGGGAGCTGTTTTTT
CASSADRGDTGELFF
>TRBD2|16|NA|TRBJ2-3|TRBV4-3
TGCGCCAGCAGCCAAGAGCTAGCGGGGGGGTGGGATACGCAGTATTTT
CASSQELAGGWDTQYF
>NA|14|NA|TRBJ2-2|TRBV5-4
TGTGCCAGCAGTAACAACATAAACACCGGGGAGCTGTTTTTT
CASSNNINTGELFF
>TRBD1|14|NA|TRBJ1-5|TRBV2
TGTGCCAGCAGGACCTCAGGGGGCCATCAGCCCCAGCATTTT
CASRTSGGHQPQHF
>TRBD1|15|once|TRBJ1-3|TRBV10-3
TGTGCCATCAGTGCCGCAGGGGGCTCCGGAAACACCATATATTTT
CAISAAGGSGNTIYF
>TRBD1|15|NA|TRBJ1-1|TRBV19
TGTGCCAGTAGATCGACAGGGGGCAGGAACACTGAAGCTTTCTTT
CASRSTGGRNTEAFF
>NA|15|NA|TRBJ1-6|TRBV7-9
TGTGCCAGCAGCCCCCGGGGGGGGAAGAATTCACCCCTCCACTTT
CASSPRGGKNSPLHF
>TRBD1|17|NA|TRBJ1-4|TRBV25-1
TGTGCCAGCAGTGACCACCTAGACGGGACAGGGAGGGAAAAACTGTTTTTT
CASSDHLDGTGREKLFF
>NA|13|once|TRBJ1-1|TRBV6-2/TRBV6-3
TGTGCCAGCAGTTACGGAGGAATGACTGAAGCTTTCTTT
CASSYGGMTEAFF
>NA|14|once|TRBJ2-2|TRBV2
TGTGCCAGCAGTGAAAACACCCTCTCTGAGGAGCTGTTTTTT
CASSENTLSEELFF